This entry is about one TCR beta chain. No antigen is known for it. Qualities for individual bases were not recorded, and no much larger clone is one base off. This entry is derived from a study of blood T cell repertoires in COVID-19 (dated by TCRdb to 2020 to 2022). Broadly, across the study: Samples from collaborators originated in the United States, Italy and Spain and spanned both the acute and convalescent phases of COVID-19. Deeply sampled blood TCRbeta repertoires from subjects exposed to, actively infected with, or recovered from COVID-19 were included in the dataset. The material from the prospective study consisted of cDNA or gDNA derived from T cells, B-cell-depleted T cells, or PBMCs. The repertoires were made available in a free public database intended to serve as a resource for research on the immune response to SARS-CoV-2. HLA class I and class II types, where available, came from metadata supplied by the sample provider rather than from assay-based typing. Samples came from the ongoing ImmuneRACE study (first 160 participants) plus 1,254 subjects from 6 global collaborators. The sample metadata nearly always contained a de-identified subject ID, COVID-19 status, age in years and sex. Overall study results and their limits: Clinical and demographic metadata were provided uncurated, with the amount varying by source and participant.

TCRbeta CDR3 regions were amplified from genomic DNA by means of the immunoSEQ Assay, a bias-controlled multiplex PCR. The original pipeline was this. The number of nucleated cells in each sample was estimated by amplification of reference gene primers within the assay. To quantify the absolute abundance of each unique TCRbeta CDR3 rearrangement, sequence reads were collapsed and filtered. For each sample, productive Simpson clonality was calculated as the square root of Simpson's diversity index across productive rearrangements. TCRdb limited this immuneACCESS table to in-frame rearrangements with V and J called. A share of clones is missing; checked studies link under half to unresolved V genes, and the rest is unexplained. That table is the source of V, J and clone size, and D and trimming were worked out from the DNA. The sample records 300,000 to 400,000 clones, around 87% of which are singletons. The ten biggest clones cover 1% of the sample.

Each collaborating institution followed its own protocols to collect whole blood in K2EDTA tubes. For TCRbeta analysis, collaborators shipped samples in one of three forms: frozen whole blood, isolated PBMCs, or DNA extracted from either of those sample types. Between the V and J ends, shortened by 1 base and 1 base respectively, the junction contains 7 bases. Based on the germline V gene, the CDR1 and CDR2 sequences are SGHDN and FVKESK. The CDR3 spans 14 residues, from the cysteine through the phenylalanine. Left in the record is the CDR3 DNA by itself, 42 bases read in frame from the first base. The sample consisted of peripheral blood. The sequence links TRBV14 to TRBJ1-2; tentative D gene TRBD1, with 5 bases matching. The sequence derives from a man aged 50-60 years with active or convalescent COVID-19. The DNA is TGTGCCAGCAGCCAAGGGGACTATAACTATGGCTACACCTTC. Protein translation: CASSQGDYNYGYTF. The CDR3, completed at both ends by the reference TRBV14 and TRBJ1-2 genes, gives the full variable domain EAGVTQFPSHSVIEKGQTVTLRCDPISGHDNLYWYRRVMGKEIKFLLHFVKESKQDESGMPNNRFLAERTGGTYSTLKVQPAELEDSGVYFCASSQGDYNYGYTFGSGTRLTVV.